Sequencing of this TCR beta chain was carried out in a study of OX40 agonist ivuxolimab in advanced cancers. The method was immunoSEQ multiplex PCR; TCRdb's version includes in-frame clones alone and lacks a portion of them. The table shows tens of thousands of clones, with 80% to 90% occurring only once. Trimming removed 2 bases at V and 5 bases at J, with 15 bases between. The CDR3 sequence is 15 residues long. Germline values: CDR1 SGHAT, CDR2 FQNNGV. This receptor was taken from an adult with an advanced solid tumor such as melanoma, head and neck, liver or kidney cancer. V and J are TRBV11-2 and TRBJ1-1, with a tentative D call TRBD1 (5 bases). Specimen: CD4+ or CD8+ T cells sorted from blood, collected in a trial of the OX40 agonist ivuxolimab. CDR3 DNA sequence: TGTGCCAGCAGCTTAACGGAGGGGTTCCGAACTGAAGCTTTCTTT. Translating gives CASSLTEGFRTEAFF.